This section outlines one TCR beta chain sequence together with its context. In the authors' methods: Quantification of nucleated cells was approximated via reference gene primer amplification. Clones were read by immunoSEQ multiplex PCR, and TCRdb kept only the in-frame ones, dropping some. The V and J calls and the clone size are those of that table, but D and trimming were determined from the DNA. Counted here are around 130,000 clones, roughly 84% occurring once; the ten biggest clones make up approximately 1.5%. The sample originates from a study of blood T cell repertoires in COVID-19. Overall study context: The United States, Italy and Spain provided the acute and convalescent COVID-19 samples. T cells, B-cell-depleted T cells, or PBMCs provided the cDNA or gDNA that served as material.

Sequencing input: peripheral blood. The sequence derives from a man in his 60s with acute or convalescent COVID-19.

This chain's CDR3 is CASSLGTGLENQPQHF. The DNA for the CDR3 is TGCGCCAGCAGCCTAGGGACAGGGCTGGAAAATCAGCCCCAGCATTTT. The chain recombines TRBV5-1 with TRBJ1-5; 9 bases agree with TRBD1. Germline V lookup: CDR1 SGHRS, CDR2 YFSETQ. CDR3 size: 16 residues. V shed 4 bases and J 4 bases; nucleotides not matched to a gene: 9.